These 15 T cell receptor beta chains originate from one sample sequenced in a study of T cell responses to AZD1222 COVID-19 vaccine. Measured with immunoSEQ multiplex PCR; TCRdb has only the in-frame clones, and not every one. This table has over 150,000 clones, 87% appearing once. Sequencing was performed on peripheral blood, taken 28 days after the second AZD1222 dose. Receptor source: an adult who received the AZD1222 COVID-19 vaccine.

The rearrangement joins TRBV4-1 to TRBJ1-5; D unresolved. Germline lookup yields CDR1 MGHRA and CDR2 YSYEKL. The CDR3 is made up of 14 amino acids. The germline V and J ends were trimmed by 8 bases and 3 bases, with 14 bases remaining between them. CDR3 amino acids: CASAPDGPNQPQHF. Written as DNA, the CDR3 is TGCGCCAGCGCACCGGACGGGCCCAATCAGCCCCAGCATTTT.

Here the CDR3 DNA reads TGTGCCAGCAGCCCAACGGACAGGGGGGAACCCCTCAATCAGCCCCAGCATTTT. Translated: CASSPTDRGEPLNQPQHF. The rearrangement links TRBV7-2 to TRBJ1-5; 10 nucleotides align to TRBD1. The ends lost 5 bases at V and 3 bases at J; junction bases unmatched: 13. The CDR3 runs to 18 residues. From germline, CDR1 is SGHTA and CDR2 FQGNSA.

This rearrangement joins TRBV9 to TRBJ2-5; TRBD2 matches 9 bases. Per the germline V gene, CDR1 is SGDLS and CDR2 is YYNGEE. The CDR3 contains 16 residues. V lost 1 base and J lost 3; bases outside the gene matches: 7. The CDR3 DNA is TGTGCCAGCAGCGTAAACGCGGGGGGGGCAGAAGAGACCCAGTACTTC. It yields the protein CASSVNAGGAEETQYF.

This sequence joins TRBV5-8 and TRBJ1-1; D is undetermined. Germline V gene sequence: CDR1 SGHTS, CDR2 YDEGEE. V was cut by 3 bases and J by 1 base, with 10 bases left in between. CDR3 length: 14 amino acids. CDR3 loop: CASSSGRRNTEAFF. Here the CDR3 DNA reads TGTGCCAGCAGCTCCGGTCGCAGGAACACTGAAGCTTTCTTT.

The chain couples TRBV5-6 to TRBJ1-5, with a tentative D call TRBD1 (5 bases). The germline gives CDR1 SGHDT, CDR2 YYEEEE. V lost 0 bases, J lost 4 bases, and 11 bases lay in between. The CDR3 is 15 residues long. The CDR3 DNA reads TGTGCCAGCAGCTTGGCGGGGGGGGTAAATCAGCCCCAGCATTTT. It codes for CASSLAGGVNQPQHF. The variable domain in full, with the rest retrieved from reference TRBV5-6 and TRBJ1-5, is DAGVTQSPTHLIKTRGQQVTLRCSPKSGHDTVSWYQQALGQGPQFIFQYYEEEERQRGNFPDRFSGHQFPNYSSELNVNALLLGDSALYLCASSLAGGVNQPQHFGDGTRLSIL.

The rearrangement links TRBV28 to TRBJ1-2; 7 bases agree with TRBD1. This CDR3 region has 15 residues. Germline V gives CDR1 MDHEN, CDR2 SYDVKM. After removal of 5 bases from V and 4 bases from J, the junction contained 10 bases not matched to a gene. In DNA, the CDR3 is TGTGCCAGCAGTCTAGGGGGCGCGGGCGGCTATGGCTACACCTTC. This gives the protein CASSLGGAGGYGYTF.

V is TRBV7-2 and J is TRBJ2-3, with D unresolved. With 2 bases removed from V and 1 base from J, the gap between germline ends came to 4 bases. CDR1 is SGHTA and CDR2 is FQGNSA in the germline V gene. CDR3 length equals 13 residues. CDR3 sequence: CASSLSRTDTQYF. In nucleotides, the CDR3 is TGTGCCAGCAGCTTAAGTCGCACAGATACGCAGTATTTT.

The chain joins TRBV19 to TRBJ1-1; D possibly corresponds to TRBD1 (6 bases). Between the trimmed V and J ends, which lost 3 bases and 1 base, there was a span of 18 bases. In germline, CDR1 is LNHDA, CDR2 SQIVND (reference sequence). This CDR3 contains 17 residues. CDR3 region: CASSMGWGAQGNTEAFF. The CDR3 bases are TGTGCCAGTAGTATGGGGTGGGGGGCACAGGGGAACACTGAAGCTTTCTTT.

The chain employs TRBV10-1 and TRBJ2-7, with 13 positions matching TRBD2. V lost 5 bases and J lost 2; bases outside the gene matches: 3. The germline CDR1 and CDR2 sequences are WNHNN and SYGVQD (reference sequence). The CDR3 consists of 15 residues. The CDR3 spells CASSPGLAGTYEQYF. As DNA, the CDR3 is TGCGCCAGCAGTCCGGGACTAGCGGGGACCTACGAGCAGTACTTC.

The V call is TRBV6-5, the J call TRBJ1-6, with D perhaps matching TRBD1 (6 bases). Trimming took off 5 bases at V and 5 bases at J, with 13 bases between the two ends. The CDR3 is made up of 15 amino acids. Germline V lookup: CDR1 MNHEY, CDR2 SVGAGI. CDR3 in amino acids: CASSHRQADNSPLHF. The CDR3 DNA follows: TGTGCCAGCAGTCATAGACAGGCCGATAATTCACCCCTCCACTTT.

The table lists this clone with a few counts. CDR3 protein: CASSLQGFTANVLTF. The CDR3 DNA sequence: TGTGCCAGCAGCCTACAGGGATTTACGGCCAACGTCCTGACTTTC. V usage is TRBV27 and J usage is TRBJ2-6, with D possibly being TRBD1 (6 bases). Trimming stripped 6 bases from V and 6 bases from J, with 15 bases between. Per germline, CDR1 MNHEY and CDR2 SMNVEV (reference sequence). CDR3 length: 15 amino acids. Combining the CDR3 with reference TRBV27 and TRBJ2-6 gives the whole variable domain EAQVTQNPRYLITVTGKKLTVTCSQNMNHEYMSWYRQDPGLGLRQIYYSMNVEVTDKGDVPEGYKVSRKEKRNFPLILESPSPNQTSLYFCASSLQGFTANVLTFGAGSRLTVL.

This rearrangement joins TRBV2 to TRBJ2-7, with a tentative D call TRBD1 (5 bases). This CDR3 region has 14 residues. Germline V gene sequence: CDR1 SNHLY, CDR2 FYNNEI. V was cut by 7 bases and J by 3 bases, with 16 bases left in between. CDR3 region: CASTEGDSRYEQYF. The CDR3, as DNA: TGTGCCAGCACCGAAGGCGACAGCCGCTACGAGCAGTACTTC. The whole variable domain, remainder taken from reference TRBV2 and TRBJ2-7, is EPEVTQTPSHQVTQMGQEVILRCVPISNHLYFYWYRQILGQKVEFLVSFYNNEISEKSEIFDDQFSVERPDGSNFTLKIRSTKLEDSAMYFCASTEGDSRYEQYFGPGTRLTVT.

The chain recombines TRBV4-1 with TRBJ1-2; the D gene is possibly TRBD1 (6 bases). This CDR3 is built from 14 residues. V lost 6 bases, J lost 2 bases, and 13 bases lay in between. Germline V CDR1 and CDR2: MGHRA, YSYEKL. CDR3 DNA sequence: TGCGCCAGCAGTCCCGCCCAGGGGAACTATGGCTACACCTTC. This codes for CASSPAQGNYGYTF.

V usage is TRBV6-5 and J usage is TRBJ1-4; no firm D call. Germline CDR1 and CDR2: MNHEY and SVGAGI. The CDR3 runs to 13 residues. Trimming pared 7 bases from V and 8 bases from J, leaving 14 bases between. In DNA form, the CDR3 reads TGTGCCAGCACGGTTCGTCCGGAGGAAAAACTGTTTTTT. Translating gives CASTVRPEEKLFF.

This clone showed up just once. The same CDR3 also results from other DNA sequences found in this sample. The chain uses TRBV12-3 or TRBV12-4 and TRBJ1-5, with D uncertain. Trimming removed 3 bases from V and 6 bases from J, with 6 bases in between. CDR3 size: 12 residues. CDR3 loop: CASSLDVQPQHF. The CDR3 nucleotides are TGTGCCAGCAGTTTGGATGTTCAGCCCCAGCATTTT.